Below, 30 T cell receptor beta chains from the same sample are listed, as sequenced in a study of PD-1 blockade in classical Hodgkin lymphoma. Only in-frame clones appear in the TCRdb table, and some are missing; sequencing was by immunoSEQ multiplex PCR. The data contain about 41,000 clones, approximately 71% of them seen just once; the ten biggest clones take up approximately 2.5%. As for time point: cycle 4 day 1 (C4D1), after less than seven weeks of nivolumab. All trial patients relapsed after autologous stem cell transplantation. The sample in question was peripheral blood mononuclear cells (PBMCs), obtained before the fourth cycle of nivolumab. The receptors derive from a human donor with classical Hodgkin lymphoma.

This sequence joins TRBV7-6 and TRBJ2-7; 7 bases fit TRBD1. The CDR3 loop spans 13 amino acids. Looked up from germline, CDR1 is SGHVS and CDR2 is FNYEAQ. The V segment lost 6 bases and the J segment 2 bases; nucleotides outside the gene matches: 4. The CDR3 DNA sequence: TGTGCCAGCAGACAGGGGAATGCCTACGAGCAGTACTTC. This codes for CASRQGNAYEQYF.

This chain links TRBV11-1 with TRBJ2-5, with 15 bases aligning to TRBD2. The V segment lost 6 bases and the J segment 7 bases; nucleotides outside the gene matches: 12. In germline, CDR1 is SGHAT, CDR2 FQDESV (reference sequence). This CDR3 is 17 amino acids long. In DNA form, the CDR3 reads TGTGCCAGCAGTGTAAACGGGACTAGCGGGGGGAGTTGGACCCAGTACTTC. Translating gives CASSVNGTSGGSWTQYF. Variable domain in full (rest from reference TRBV11-1 and TRBJ2-5): EAEVAQSPRYKITEKSQAVAFWCDPISGHATLYWYRQILGQGPELLVQFQDESVVDDSQLPKDRFSAERLKGVDSTLKIQPAELGDSAMYLCASSVNGTSGGSWTQYFGPGTRLLVL.

The J gene is TRBJ1-6, the V gene TRBV6-5; possible D gene TRBD1, 6 bases. Germline-derived CDR1 and CDR2 are MNHEY and SVGAGI. Trimming left V 2 bases short and J 12 bases short, with 8 bases between. The CDR3 spans 12 residues. CDR3 nucleotide sequence: TGTGCCAGCAGTTACGAGGGGGAACCCCTCCACTTT. It is translated as CASSYEGEPLHF.

The J gene is TRBJ1-6, the V gene TRBV27; D unclear. The CDR3 has 14 residues. Deletions cut 3 bases from V and 5 bases from J, with 8 bases between. CDR1 MNHEY and CDR2 SMNVEV come from the germline V gene (reference sequence). The CDR3 coding sequence is TGTGCCAGCAGTTTGGTGGCGGATAATTCACCCCTCCACTTT. Amino acid sequence: CASSLVADNSPLHF.

V and J are TRBV7-9 and TRBJ2-7, with D tentatively TRBD1 or TRBD2 (6 bases each). Germline V gene sequence: CDR1 SEHNR, CDR2 FQNEAQ (reference sequence). CDR3 size: 16 residues. Trimming cost V 1 base and J 3 bases, with 16 bases left between them. CDR3 nucleotides: TGTGCCAGCAGCTTAGGGGGGGCTACCGCTAACTACGAGCAGTACTTC. Its protein product is CASSLGGATANYEQYF. The variable domain in full, with the rest retrieved from reference TRBV7-9 and TRBJ2-7, is DTGVSQNPRHKITKRGQNVTFRCDPISEHNRLYWYRQTLGQGPEFLTYFQNEAQLEKSRLLSDRFSAERPKGSFSTLEIQRTEQGDSAMYLCASSLGGATANYEQYFGPGTRLTVT.

The chain joins TRBV6-6 to TRBJ1-1; D call uncertain. Per the germline V gene, CDR1 is MNHNY and CDR2 is SVGAGI (reference sequence). The CDR3 totals 14 residues. Trimming cost V 7 bases and J 0 bases, with 12 bases left between them. The CDR3 spells CASNGPGLNTEAFF. CDR3 in DNA: TGTGCCAGCAACGGTCCGGGGTTGAACACTGAAGCTTTCTTT.

The rearrangement links TRBV7-9 to TRBJ1-1; possible D gene TRBD1, 6 bases. With 3 bases removed from V and 5 bases from J, the gap between germline ends came to 16 bases. The CDR3 is 15 residues long. Germline loops: CDR1 SEHNR, CDR2 FQNEAQ (reference sequence). CDR3 residues: CASSFVSGADTEAFF. CDR3 sequence (DNA): TGTGCCAGCAGCTTCGTTTCAGGGGCGGATACTGAAGCTTTCTTT.

CDR3 DNA sequence: TGTGCCAGCAGCGTAGAGGGGCAGGGCGGGCAGCCCCAGCATTTT. Translating it yields CASSVEGQGGQPQHF. The chain has TRBV9 and TRBJ1-5, with D possibly being TRBD1 (5 bases). There are 15 residues in the CDR3. Germline CDR1 is SGDLS and CDR2 is YYNGEE. The V gene lost 0 bases and the J gene lost 7 bases, with 14 bases spanning the gap.

Only one count was recorded for this clone. Other DNA variants within this sample encode the same CDR3. The chain links TRBV7-2 to TRBJ1-1; D not certain. Germline-derived CDR1 and CDR2 are SGHTA and FQGNSA. The CDR3 is made up of 13 amino acids. V dropped 1 base and J dropped 1 base, with 4 bases sitting between them. CDR3 nucleotide sequence: TGTGCCAGCAGCTTAGATAGGAACACTGAAGCTTTCTTT. Encoded protein: CASSLDRNTEAFF. The variable domain in full, completed from reference TRBV7-2 and TRBJ1-1, reads GAGVSQSPSNKVTEKGKDVELRCDPISGHTALYWYRQSLGQGLEFLIYFQGNSAPDKSGLPSDRFSAERTGGSVSTLTIQRTQQEDSAVYLCASSLDRNTEAFFGQGTRLTVV.

This clone was counted many times. V and J are TRBV7-3 and TRBJ2-1; D might be TRBD1 (6 bases). The germline CDR1 and CDR2 sequences are SGHTA and FQGTGA. Trimming stripped 3 bases from V and 1 base from J, with 10 bases between. The CDR3 has 15 residues. CDR3 amino acids: CASSLDSGSYNEQFF. The CDR3 coding sequence is TGTGCCAGCAGCTTGGACAGCGGATCCTACAATGAGCAGTTCTTC. Combining the CDR3 with reference TRBV7-3 and TRBJ2-1 gives the whole variable domain GAGVSQTPSNKVTEKGKYVELRCDPISGHTALYWYRQSLGQGPEFLIYFQGTGAADDSGLPNDRFFAVRPEGSVSTLKIQRTERGDSAVYLCASSLDSGSYNEQFFGPGTRLTVL.

In regard to this clone: Other DNA sequences in the sample encode the same CDR3. V and J are TRBV29-1 and TRBJ2-2; D not resolved. CDR1 and CDR2 from the germline V gene are SQVTM and ANQGSEA. The CDR3 sequence is 12 residues long. V lost 4 bases and J lost 8, with 11 bases in between. The CDR3 DNA follows: TGCAGCGTTGTCCAGGAGAGTGGGGAGCTGTTTTTT. Amino acids: CSVVQESGELFF.

V usage is TRBV27 and J usage is TRBJ2-5; D not resolved. The V end was cut by 5 bases, the J end by 1 base, with 14 bases between. Germline assignment: CDR1 MNHEY and CDR2 SMNVEV (reference sequence). The CDR3 has 15 amino acids. This chain's CDR3 is CASSMGWGTQETQYF. The DNA of the CDR3 is TGTGCCAGCAGTATGGGCTGGGGTACCCAAGAGACCCAGTACTTC.

J is TRBJ2-5 and V is TRBV6-5; D uncertain. CDR3 size: 14 residues. Trimming stripped 4 bases from V and 3 bases from J, with 12 bases between. Germline lookup yields CDR1 MNHEY and CDR2 SVGAGI. CDR3 sequence reads: CASSSVLEKETQYF. CDR3 nucleotides: TGTGCCAGCAGTTCGGTTCTGGAAAAAGAGACCCAGTACTTC.

This clone was observed once. DNA for the CDR3: TGTGCCAGCCTCGACAGATCGAACACCGGGGAGCTGTTTTTT. It translates to CASLDRSNTGELFF. The chain joins TRBV27 to TRBJ2-2; D is perhaps TRBD1 (5 bases). Between the trimmed V and J ends, which lost 8 bases and 0 bases, there was a span of 10 bases. CDR3 length: 14 residues. CDR1 MNHEY and CDR2 SMNVEV come from the germline V gene (reference sequence).

The rearrangement joins TRBV27 to TRBJ2-5; 8 positions match TRBD1. The CDR3 has 15 amino acids. Germline lookup yields CDR1 MNHEY and CDR2 SMNVEV (reference sequence). V shed 5 bases, J shed 3 bases, and the junction held 8 bases outside the gene matches. The CDR3 reads CASSRLDRVEETQYF. CDR3 nucleotides: TGTGCCAGCAGTCGATTGGACAGGGTAGAAGAGACCCAGTACTTC.

This clone was detected ten times or more. V is TRBV4-1 and J is TRBJ2-7; D might be TRBD1 or TRBD2, each matching 5 bases. Germline values: CDR1 MGHRA, CDR2 YSYEKL. CDR3 length: 13 amino acids. Trimming shortened V by 2 bases and J by 6 bases, and 11 bases separated the two germline ends. CDR3 protein: CASSQNPGTEQYF. In DNA, the CDR3 is TGCGCCAGCAGCCAAAATCCCGGGACCGAGCAGTACTTC.

This clone was seen only a few times. This chain links TRBV5-6 with TRBJ2-3, with D tentatively TRBD2 (6 bases). Trimming took 3 bases from V and 2 from J, leaving 10 bases between them. Germline values: CDR1 SGHDT, CDR2 YYEEEE. The CDR3 has 14 residues. The CDR3 DNA sequence: TGTGCCAGCAGCTGGACACTAGCCACAGATACGCAGTATTTT. Its translation: CASSWTLATDTQYF.

V is TRBV19 and J is TRBJ2-7; 13 bases are shared with TRBD2. V gave up 5 bases and J gave up 5 bases; unmatched junction bases: 6. Per germline, CDR1 LNHDA and CDR2 SQIVND (reference sequence). This CDR3 is built from 15 residues. CDR3 in DNA: TGTGCCAGTAGTCCCCGGACTAGCGGGGGTCACGAGCAGTACTTC. Encoded protein: CASSPRTSGGHEQYF.

The V and J genes are TRBV19 and TRBJ1-1; tentative D call: TRBD1 (5 bases). The CDR3 covers 11 residues. Trimming took off 3 bases at V and 9 bases at J, with 8 bases between the two ends. Per the germline V gene, CDR1 is LNHDA and CDR2 is SQIVND (reference sequence). The CDR3 bases are TGTGCCAGTAGTATCGGGGGGAAAGCTTTCTTT. Residues: CASSIGGKAFF. The variable domain in full, with the rest retrieved from reference TRBV19 and TRBJ1-1, is DGGITQSPKYLFRKEGQNVTLSCEQNLNHDAMYWYRQDPGQGLRLIYYSQIVNDFQKGDIAEGYSVSREKKESFPLTVTSAQKNPTAFYLCASSIGGKAFFGQGTRLTVV.

V gene TRBV4-2 combines with J gene TRBJ1-5, with 9 bases matching TRBD1. This CDR3 contains 15 residues. The V gene's germline CDR1 is LGHNA and CDR2 YNFKEQ. V lost 2 bases, J lost 5 bases, and 4 bases stayed unmatched. The DNA for the CDR3 is TGTGCCAGCAGCCAATCGACAGGGGGGTATCAGCCCCAGCATTTT. Translated: CASSQSTGGYQPQHF.

This clone appeared a few times. CDR3 in DNA: TGTGCCAGCAGTGTCGACAGGGGCAGCACAGATACGCAGTATTTT. This sequence encodes CASSVDRGSTDTQYF. The chain links TRBV6-1 to TRBJ2-3, with 8 bases that match TRBD1. With 4 bases clipped from V and 0 bases from J, the junction kept 3 bases outside the gene matches. CDR3 size: 15 residues. Germline-derived CDR1 and CDR2 are MNHNS and SASEGT.

The chain carries TRBV6-1 and TRBJ2-1; 10 positions match TRBD2. The CDR3 loop spans 14 amino acids. The junction had 7 bases not matched to a gene; V was cut back by 6 bases and J by 8 bases. CDR1 is MNHNS, CDR2 SASEGT, per germline. This CDR3 reads CASRQRGGPDEQFF. CDR3 DNA sequence: TGTGCCAGCAGACAGCGGGGGGGCCCCGATGAGCAGTTCTTC.

The chain has TRBV5-1 and TRBJ1-1, with D possibly being TRBD1 (5 bases). This CDR3 has 15 amino acids. Germline assignment: CDR1 SGHRS and CDR2 YFSETQ. V shed 4 bases and J shed 5 bases, with 18 bases lying between them. The CDR3 nucleotides are TGCGCCAGCAGCGAAACCCCGGGGGTAGGGACTGAAGCTTTCTTT. Residues: CASSETPGVGTEAFF.

The gene calls are TRBV5-6 and TRBJ2-5; the match to TRBD2 covers 12 bases. Germline values: CDR1 SGHDT, CDR2 YYEEEE. V trimming: 0 bases; J trimming: 5 bases; junction bases outside the gene matches: 14. The CDR3 consists of 19 residues. CDR3 loop: CASSLGWRASGGASETQYF. The CDR3 DNA reads as TGTGCCAGCAGCTTGGGTTGGCGTGCTAGCGGGGGGGCTTCTGAGACCCAGTACTTC.

J is TRBJ1-5 and V is TRBV5-4, with D possibly TRBD1 on 5 matching bases. The V end was cut by 2 bases, the J end by 3 bases, with 12 bases between. Germline V CDR1 and CDR2: SGHNT, YYREEE (reference sequence). CDR3 length: 15 amino acids. The CDR3, as DNA: TGTGCCAGCAGCTTCGGCCCGGACATCAATCAGCCCCAGCATTTT. It is translated as CASSFGPDINQPQHF.

The chain joins TRBV5-6 to TRBJ2-5, with D uncertain. From germline, CDR1 is SGHDT and CDR2 YYEEEE. The V end lost 0 bases, the J end lost 1 base, and 4 bases lay between the germline ends. CDR3 length: 13 residues. The CDR3 sequence: CASSLGIQETQYF. As DNA, the CDR3 is TGTGCCAGCAGCTTGGGGATCCAAGAGACCCAGTACTTC. The whole variable domain, filled in from reference TRBV5-6 and TRBJ2-5, reads DAGVTQSPTHLIKTRGQQVTLRCSPKSGHDTVSWYQQALGQGPQFIFQYYEEEERQRGNFPDRFSGHQFPNYSSELNVNALLLGDSALYLCASSLGIQETQYFGPGTRLLVL.

This chain joins TRBV27 and TRBJ1-6; TRBD1 is a possible D gene (6 bases). Germline CDR1 is MNHEY and CDR2 is SMNVEV (reference sequence). The CDR3 has 17 residues. Trimming left V 4 bases short and J 9 bases short, with 22 bases between. CDR3 in amino acids: CASSSVGGTLSGSPLHF. The CDR3 DNA reads TGTGCCAGCAGTTCAGTAGGAGGGACACTCAGCGGTTCACCCCTCCACTTT.

This chain links TRBV5-1 with TRBJ2-5; 7 bases are a match to TRBD1. V was clipped by 4 bases and J by 1 base; unmatched bases: 7. Germline assignment: CDR1 SGHRS and CDR2 YFSETQ. The CDR3 totals 15 residues. The CDR3 DNA follows: TGCGCCAGCAGCCTACTAGGGGACAGCCAAGAGACCCAGTACTTC. Translating gives CASSLLGDSQETQYF.

The chain couples TRBV28 to TRBJ1-2; 7 bases line up with TRBD1. Germline V gene sequence: CDR1 MDHEN, CDR2 SYDVKM. The length of the CDR3 is 15 residues. V was clipped by 7 bases and J by 4 bases; unmatched bases: 12. CDR3: CASNLLKGALYGYTF. In DNA form, the CDR3 reads TGTGCCAGCAATCTCTTAAAGGGGGCCCTCTATGGCTACACCTTC.

This sequence joins TRBV5-5 and TRBJ2-7; D uncertain. The V end lost 0 bases, the J end lost 6 bases, and 7 bases lay between the germline ends. The CDR3 contains 12 residues. Germline CDR1 is SGHKS and CDR2 is YYEKEE (reference sequence). CDR3 sequence: CASSLDRFEQYF. The DNA of the CDR3 is TGTGCCAGCAGCTTGGACAGATTCGAGCAGTACTTC.